The present T cell receptor beta chain was sequenced within a study of T cells expressing NK-cell markers. Overall study context: Among the eight sequenced donors, seven tested HCMV-seropositive and one tested seronegative. Study-level results: Uncertainty persisted over the HCMV specificity of expanded NKG2C+ T cell clones.

CDR1 and CDR2 from the germline V gene are SGDLS and YYNGEE. The length of the CDR3 is 15 residues. On this clonotype itself: Its antigen is not identified.

TCRdb reanalyzed the 5' RACE reads and collapses them to one entry per CDR3 protein, without DNA. This sample's table has some 410,000 distinct CDR3 sequences. V is TRBV9 and J is TRBJ1-1; TCRdb's D call of TRBD1 is untestable without DNA. The receptor was isolated from a woman aged 18-69 years in good health. Input material: blood T cells: a sorted CD56 or NKG2C T cell subset, CD4+ or CD8+ T cells, or bulk PBMC T cells (not recorded which). CDR3 region: CASSPGGERWVEAFF.